What follows are 23 T cell receptor beta chains derived from one specimen sequenced in a study of blood T cell repertoires in COVID-19 (dated by TCRdb to the early 2020s). Libraries were made using the immunoSEQ multiplex PCR assay. Sourced from immuneACCESS, this table was stored by TCRdb with only in-frame sequences that have V and J called. A share of the clones is absent; for the studies checked, an unresolved V gene accounts for under half, and the remainder has no known explanation. A total of just over 75,000 clones appear in this sample, around 80% of them only once. The ten largest account for over 5.5% of the sample. The sequencing input was peripheral blood. These receptors were collected from a man aged 55-75 years with active or convalescent COVID-19.

J is TRBJ2-7 and V is TRBV19; weak D call: TRBD1 (5 bases). The germline V and J ends were trimmed by 3 bases and 4 bases, with 13 bases remaining between them. The CDR3 contains 14 residues. CDR1 is LNHDA, CDR2 SQIVND, per germline (reference sequence). The CDR3 sequence is CASSMGQDGYEQYF. DNA for the CDR3: TGTGCCAGTAGTATGGGGCAAGACGGTTACGAGCAGTACTTC. The full variable domain, with the rest looked up from reference TRBV19 and TRBJ2-7, is DGGITQSPKYLFRKEGQNVTLSCEQNLNHDAMYWYRQDPGQGLRLIYYSQIVNDFQKGDIAEGYSVSREKKESFPLTVTSAQKNPTAFYLCASSMGQDGYEQYFGPGTRLTVT.

The J gene is TRBJ1-5, the V gene TRBV29-1; the match to TRBD1 covers 8 bases. The J segment lost 4 bases and the V segment lost 7 bases, leaving 6 bases of the junction unmatched. This CDR3 is 13 amino acids long. Germline CDR1 and CDR2: SQVTM and ANQGSEA. The CDR3 loop reads CSAGTGGNQPQHF. The CDR3 DNA is TGCAGCGCGGGCACAGGGGGTAATCAGCCCCAGCATTTT.

This clone came up a few times. CDR3 nucleotide sequence: TGTGCCAGCAGTTACATGGAGGACACCGGGGAGCTGTTTTTT. As protein: CASSYMEDTGELFF. The chain is built from TRBV6-6 and TRBJ2-2, with D tentatively TRBD2 (5 bases). Trimming took 2 bases from V and 3 from J, leaving 7 bases between them. CDR1 and CDR2 (germline): MNHNY, SVGAGI (reference sequence). CDR3 length: 14 residues.

The rearrangement uses TRBV6-5 and TRBJ2-1; 7 nucleotides line up with TRBD2. Germline CDR1 MNHEY, CDR2 SVGAGI. The trim removed 0 bases at V and 7 bases at J, leaving 6 bases unmatched. The CDR3 has 15 residues. This chain's CDR3 is CASSYSPTSQNEQFF. DNA for the CDR3: TGTGCCAGCAGTTACTCTCCGACTAGCCAAAATGAGCAGTTCTTC.

This clone was observed a handful of times. This chain links TRBV5-1 with TRBJ2-3, with 15 bases fitting TRBD2. V shed 2 bases, J shed 5 bases, and the junction held 6 bases outside the gene matches. Germline CDR1 reads SGHRS; CDR2 reads YFSETQ. This CDR3 comprises 17 residues. In nucleotides, the CDR3 is TGCGCCAGCAGCTTCGGACTAGCGGGGGGGCCTGAAGATACGCAGTATTTT. This translates into CASSFGLAGGPEDTQYF.

This clone was recorded only once. The chain combines TRBV9 with TRBJ2-1; D unclear. V lost 4 bases to trimming and J lost 4 bases, with 6 bases between them. Germline loops: CDR1 SGDLS, CDR2 YYNGEE. This CDR3 is 12 amino acids long. The CDR3 sequence is CASSHGYNEQFF. The CDR3 nucleotides read TGTGCCAGCAGCCACGGGTACAATGAGCAGTTCTTC.

The count of this clone is one. The V call is TRBV6-5, the J call TRBJ1-5; D may be TRBD1 (6 bases). Germline V gene lookup returns CDR1 MNHEY and CDR2 SVGAGI. The CDR3 has 14 residues. V was shortened by 6 bases and J by 6 bases, with 15 bases between the two germline ends. The CDR3 loop reads CASRDTGFGQPQHF. The CDR3 DNA is TGTGCCAGCAGAGACACAGGGTTTGGTCAGCCCCAGCATTTT.

This chain uses TRBV27 with TRBJ1-6, with D perhaps TRBD1 (6 bases). CDR3 length equals 15 residues. V was clipped by 7 bases and J by 8 bases, with 18 bases between them. Germline assignment: CDR1 MNHEY and CDR2 SMNVEV (reference sequence). CDR3 residues: CASTPEGGVYSPLHF. The CDR3 DNA reads as TGTGCCAGCACCCCCGAGGGGGGGGTTTATTCACCCCTCCACTTT.

The genes are TRBV25-1 and TRBJ1-4, with 9 bases matching TRBD1. The CDR3 is 15 residues long. Germline V lookup: CDR1 MGHDK, CDR2 SYGVNS. The V and J ends lost 4 bases and 5 bases, in that order; junction bases with no gene match: 5. CDR3 in DNA: TGTGCCAGCAGTGTTCCCGGGACAGGGAATGAAAAACTGTTTTTT. Protein product: CASSVPGTGNEKLFF.

CDR3 nucleotide sequence: TGTGCCAGCAGTTACCCAGACAGGGTGGGTGGCTACACCTTC. It specifies CASSYPDRVGGYTF. The chain is built from TRBV6-6 and TRBJ1-2; 7 positions agree with TRBD1. Trimming at V came to 2 bases and at J to 7 bases, leaving 7 bases not matched to a gene. In germline, CDR1 is MNHNY, CDR2 SVGAGI (reference sequence). The CDR3 spans 14 residues.

The chain couples TRBV5-1 to TRBJ1-1; a weak D match, TRBD1 (6 bases). The CDR3 is made up of 14 amino acids. Per the germline V gene, CDR1 is SGHRS and CDR2 is YFSETQ. V was shortened by 0 bases and J by 4 bases, with 10 bases between the two germline ends. Here the CDR3 reads CASSLDTGPTEAFF. CDR3 bases: TGCGCCAGCAGCTTGGATACAGGGCCCACTGAAGCTTTCTTT.

This clone came up a few times. Here the CDR3 DNA reads TGCGCCAGCAGCCAAGATGAGGGTTATCAGCCCCAGCATTTT. Translating it yields CASSQDEGYQPQHF. The chain joins TRBV4-3 to TRBJ1-5; D unclear. In germline, CDR1 is LGHNA, CDR2 YSLEER. Trimming removed 0 bases from V and 5 bases from J, with 8 bases in between. The CDR3 extends over 14 amino acids.

V is TRBV19 and J is TRBJ2-5; TRBD1 matches 11 bases. The CDR3 has 15 residues. The V and J ends lost 3 bases and 4 bases, in that order; junction bases with no gene match: 4. In germline, CDR1 is LNHDA, CDR2 SQIVND (reference sequence). The CDR3 nucleotides read TGTGCCAGTAGTATGGGACAGGGGGGATCAGAGACCCAGTACTTC. It specifies CASSMGQGGSETQYF.

This clone was seen just once. The chain combines TRBV29-1 with TRBJ1-2; TRBD1 agrees at 8 bases. Trimming at V came to 7 bases and at J to 3 bases, leaving 10 bases not matched to a gene. Per the germline V gene, CDR1 is SQVTM and CDR2 is ANQGSEA. This CDR3 has 14 residues. The CDR3 here is CSGGETGADYGYTF. As DNA, the CDR3 is TGCAGCGGTGGGGAGACAGGGGCGGACTATGGCTACACCTTC.

The chain uses TRBV27 and TRBJ1-6, with D tentatively TRBD1 (6 bases). Trimming cost V 6 bases and J 5 bases, with 17 bases left between them. This CDR3 region has 16 residues. CDR1 and CDR2 from the germline V gene are MNHEY and SMNVEV (reference sequence). The CDR3 nucleotides are TGTGCCAGCAGCACCGAAGGGGGTGGTAATAATTCACCCCTCCACTTT. Translating it yields CASSTEGGGNNSPLHF.

This chain joins TRBV29-1 and TRBJ1-1, with 7 bases identical to TRBD1. CDR3 length equals 13 residues. V was clipped by 3 bases and J by 1 base; unmatched bases: 2. The germline CDR1 and CDR2 sequences are SQVTM and ANQGSEA. This CDR3 is CSVEDRPNTEAFF. As DNA, the CDR3 is TGCAGCGTTGAGGACAGGCCGAACACTGAAGCTTTCTTT.

Only one count was recorded for this clone. This chain joins TRBV19 and TRBJ1-2, with TRBD1 identical over 10 bases. V gave up 4 bases and J gave up 4 bases; unmatched junction bases: 12. The V gene's germline CDR1 is LNHDA and CDR2 SQIVND (reference sequence). The CDR3 runs 17 residues. The DNA of the CDR3 is TGTGCCAGTAGTACCGCGACAGGGGGCAGCGGTCGCTATGGCTACACCTTC. This gives the protein CASSTATGGSGRYGYTF.

The chain is built from TRBV28 and TRBJ1-6; 7 bases line up with TRBD1. Per germline, CDR1 MDHEN and CDR2 SYDVKM. There are 18 residues in the CDR3. The V gene end was trimmed by 4 bases and the J gene end by 0 bases; junction bases not matched to a gene: 9. The CDR3 sequence: CASSSRGRSSSYNSPLHF. CDR3 DNA sequence: TGTGCCAGCAGTTCTAGGGGGCGGTCGAGCTCCTATAATTCACCCCTCCACTTT.

The rearrangement links TRBV6-2 or TRBV6-3 to TRBJ1-2; TRBD1 is a possible D gene (5 bases). This CDR3 is built from 15 residues. With 2 bases removed from V and 2 bases from J, the gap between germline ends came to 12 bases. CDR1 is MNHEY, CDR2 SVGEGT, per germline. CDR3 amino acids: CASSYGGARNYGYTF. The CDR3 coding sequence is TGTGCCAGCAGTTACGGAGGGGCCCGCAACTATGGCTACACCTTC.

The CDR3 DNA follows: TGTGCCAGCAGCTTAAGCTCCGGGACTGAAGAGACCCAGTACTTC. As protein: CASSLSSGTEETQYF. V gene TRBV7-2 combines with J gene TRBJ2-5, with a tentative D call TRBD2 (6 bases). The V end was cut by 2 bases, the J end by 3 bases, with 13 bases between. The CDR3 runs to 15 residues. Germline assignment: CDR1 SGHTA and CDR2 FQGNSA. Full variable domain (outside the CDR3, taken from reference TRBV7-2 and TRBJ2-5): GAGVSQSPSNKVTEKGKDVELRCDPISGHTALYWYRQSLGQGLEFLIYFQGNSAPDKSGLPSDRFSAERTGGSVSTLTIQRTQQEDSAVYLCASSLSSGTEETQYFGPGTRLLVL.

This chain uses TRBV7-2 with TRBJ2-2; the match to TRBD2 covers 9 bases. The V gene end was trimmed by 6 bases and the J gene end by 4 bases; junction bases not matched to a gene: 15. CDR1 is SGHTA, CDR2 FQGNSA, per germline. The CDR3 covers 18 residues. CDR3 nucleotide sequence: TGTGCCAGCAGTCCATCCTCCCTCTCTAGCGGGGCCACCGGGGAGCTGTTTTTT. Its translation: CASSPSSLSSGATGELFF.

V is TRBV3-1 (or the pseudogene TRBV3-2) and J is TRBJ2-7, with 7 bases fitting TRBD2. V lost 4 bases, J lost 6 bases, and 0 bases stayed unmatched. From germline, CDR1 is LGHDT and CDR2 YNNKEL (reference sequence). The CDR3 covers 11 residues. In nucleotides, the CDR3 is TGTGCCAGCAGCCCGGGGGGCGAGCAGTACTTC. It codes for CASSPGGEQYF.

The chain recombines TRBV29-1 with TRBJ1-1; D uncertain. Germline V gives CDR1 SQVTM, CDR2 ANQGSEA. Trimming took 7 bases from V and 1 from J, leaving 13 bases between them. This CDR3 is built from 13 residues. DNA for the CDR3: TGCAGCGCCCACCCCCTAGGGAACACTGAAGCTTTCTTT. Its translation: CSAHPLGNTEAFF. Filled out from reference TRBV29-1 and TRBJ1-1, the complete variable domain reads SAVISQKPSRDICQRGTSLTIQCQVDSQVTMMFWYRQQPGQSLTLIATANQGSEATYESGFVIDKFPISRPNLTFSTLTVSNMSPEDSSIYLCSAHPLGNTEAFFGQGTRLTVV.